This record covers a single TCR beta chain. Its antigen remains unknown. The data originate from a study of cytomegalovirus exposure and HLA in healthy donors. Amplification used 60 Vbeta primers and 13 Jbeta primers. Repertoires were generated with immunoSEQ multiplex PCR, while TCRdb's copy carries only in-frame clones and drops some. The table includes about 200,000 clones, 70% to 80% detected once. Study-level findings and limits: The majority of CMV-associated TCR beta chains were reported as apparently HLA-restricted in a later analysis. Earlier analysis looked at TCR beta V segments, and most were productive about 90% or about 30% of the time.

The length of the CDR3 is 15 residues. V lost 8 bases and J lost 2, with 18 bases in between. CDR1 and CDR2 from the germline V gene are SQVTM and ANQGSEA. This sequence joins TRBV29-1 and TRBJ2-2; the D gene is possibly TRBD1 (6 bases). Input material: PBMCs. The TCR comes from a woman between 25 and 40 years old in good health and CMV-seropositive. CDR3 DNA sequence: TGCAGCACCTCCCCGGGGACACAAAACACCGGGGAGCTGTTTTTT. The encoded protein is CSTSPGTQNTGELFF.